This T cell receptor beta chain stems from a study of shared clonotypes between healthy human individuals. Overall study: The study used three CD4 naive, three CD4 memory, two CD8 naive and one CD8 memory plate per donor.

Germline values: CDR1 LNHDA, CDR2 SQIVND (reference sequence). The CDR3 is 16 amino acids. The V and J ends lost 4 bases and 0 bases, in that order; junction bases with no gene match: 2. Sequencing was performed with immunoSEQ multiplex PCR; in TCRdb, only in-frame clones are kept and a portion is missing. There are nearly 2 million clones in the sample; about 95% occur only once, and 1% to 1.5% lies in the top ten. Terminally differentiated effector memory CD45RA+ cells were excluded by CCR7 positive selection of CD45RO-negative cells. This TCR was sampled from a man aged 18 to 29 in good health. The material sequenced was naive CD8+ T cells sorted from blood. The chain has TRBV19 and TRBJ1-6; 8 bases are shared with TRBD1. The CDR3 DNA is TGTGCCAGTAGTAGAACAGGGGGCTCCTATAATTCACCCCTCCACTTT. Translated: CASSRTGGSYNSPLHF.